A single sample gave rise to the 14 T cell receptor beta chains below, sequenced in a study of T cells in Graves' hyperthyroidism and ophthalmopathy. The CDR3 regions of TCR beta were amplified from RNA transcripts. HTBI primers drove first-round RT-PCR of the TCR CDR3. Each CDR3 protein is one row after TCRdb ran MiXCR on the multiplex PCR reads. The sample has some 570,000 distinct CDR3 sequences; approximately 14% are singletons. The sequenced sample was blood. The receptors come from a woman aged 18 to 35 with Graves' ophthalmopathy.

At least ten counts were recorded for this clonotype. The chain combines TRBV6-1 with TRBJ2-1, with D perhaps matching TRBD1 or TRBD2 (6 bases each). From germline, CDR1 is MNHNS and CDR2 SASEGT. With 2 bases removed from V and 5 bases from J, the gap between germline ends came to 16 bases. This CDR3 is built from 16 residues. In DNA, the CDR3 is TGTGCCAGCAGTGAAACCTGGGGGGCTATCAACAATGAGCAGTTCTTC. Residues: CASSETWGAINNEQFF.

This clonotype showed up many times. V is TRBV20-1 and J is TRBJ2-3; D call uncertain. Trimming left V 1 base short and J 3 bases short, with 23 bases between. This CDR3 contains 18 residues. Germline V gene data show CDR1 as DFQATT and CDR2 as SNEGSKA (reference sequence). CDR3: CSARGLPRVGKQTDTQYF. The CDR3 DNA reads as TGCAGTGCTAGAGGTCTTCCACGTGTGGGGAAACAGACAGATACGCAGTATTTT.

Many counts were recorded for this clonotype. The DNA of the CDR3 is TGTGCCAGCAGCCCCGAGGGGACCCAGTACTTC. Protein sequence: CASSPEGTQYF. This chain joins TRBV7-2 and TRBJ2-5, with TRBD2 as a possible D gene (5 bases). CDR3 length equals 11 residues. Looked up from germline, CDR1 is SGHTA and CDR2 is FQGNSA. Trimming pared 5 bases from V and 7 bases from J, leaving 8 bases between.

This clonotype was found many times. The V and J genes are TRBV2 and TRBJ1-2; D may be TRBD1 (5 bases). The CDR3 is made up of 12 amino acids. V lost 8 bases and J lost 4, with 11 bases in between. Looked up from germline, CDR1 is SNHLY and CDR2 is FYNNEI. The DNA of the CDR3 is TGTGCCAGCGGGGCCAGAACCTATGGCTACACCTTC. Protein product: CASGARTYGYTF.

This clonotype has ten or more counts. V usage is TRBV30 and J usage is TRBJ2-3; TRBD2 aligns across 11 bases. Per germline, CDR1 GTSNPN and CDR2 SVGIG (reference sequence). The V gene end was trimmed by 3 bases and the J gene end by 4 bases; junction bases not matched to a gene: 0. The CDR3 has 13 residues. The CDR3 bases are TGTGCCTGGAGACTAGCGGGAGCAGATACGCAGTATTTT. Translated: CAWRLAGADTQYF.

In this sample, this clonotype turned up many times. The chain combines TRBV28 with TRBJ2-3, with D perhaps matching TRBD1 (5 bases). The ends were cut back, 5 bases at V and 2 bases at J, with 14 bases in the middle. The CDR3 loop spans 15 amino acids. The germline gives CDR1 MDHEN, CDR2 SYDVKM. CDR3 in amino acids: CASSLPTEITDTQYF. Written as DNA, the CDR3 is TGTGCCAGCAGTCTGCCGACAGAAATCACAGATACGCAGTATTTT.

This clonotype was seen a few times. The rearrangement joins TRBV20-1 to TRBJ2-2; a weak D match, TRBD2 (6 bases). V dropped 3 bases and J dropped 1 base, with 18 bases sitting between them. There are 17 residues in the CDR3. The V gene's germline CDR1 is DFQATT and CDR2 SNEGSKA (reference sequence). As DNA, the CDR3 is TGCAGTGCTAGGGGGCTAGGAGGGAGTGGGAACACCGGGGAGCTGTTTTTT. It yields the protein CSARGLGGSGNTGELFF.

The CDR3 here is CASSQDPNQPQHF. The CDR3 region has the DNA TGTGCCAGCAGTCAGGACCCCAATCAGCCCCAGCATTTT. The chain links TRBV2 to TRBJ1-5; unclear D gene. Germline loops: CDR1 SNHLY, CDR2 FYNNEI. V lost 5 bases and J 3 bases, leaving 8 bases between the germline ends. The CDR3 sequence is 13 residues long.

In its sample, this clonotype was seen many times. The chain employs TRBV24-1 and TRBJ2-7; D is perhaps TRBD1 (5 bases). V dropped 4 bases and J dropped 4 bases, with 10 bases sitting between them. Germline V gene lookup returns CDR1 KGHDR and CDR2 SFDVKD. The CDR3 length is 13 residues. CDR3 nucleotide sequence: TGTGCCACCAGTGACCCGACAGAGTACGAGCAGTACTTC. Translating it yields CATSDPTEYEQYF.

The chain links TRBV12-3 or TRBV12-4 to TRBJ2-3; 12 bases agree with TRBD2. CDR3 length equals 16 residues. With V trimmed by 5 bases and J by 6 bases, 9 bases remained unmatched. CDR3 nucleotide sequence: TGTGCCAGCAGTCCAGGACTAGCGGGAATAGCGGATACGCAGTATTTT. Its translation is CASSPGLAGIADTQYF.

This clonotype was seen ten or more times. The CDR3 loop is CASSLAVNQPQHF. The CDR3, as DNA: TGTGCCAGCAGCTTAGCGGTCAATCAGCCCCAGCATTTT. The gene calls are TRBV7-9 and TRBJ1-5; D call uncertain. In germline, CDR1 is SEHNR, CDR2 FQNEAQ (reference sequence). Between the trimmed V and J ends, which lost 0 bases and 3 bases, there was a span of 3 bases. The CDR3 is 13 amino acids.

This clonotype was seen at least ten times. V gene TRBV6-6 combines with J gene TRBJ2-3; weak D call: TRBD2 (6 bases). The V gene's germline CDR1 is MNHNY and CDR2 SVGAGI (reference sequence). Trimming shortened V by 0 bases and J by 0 bases, and 10 bases separated the two germline ends. The CDR3 contains 16 residues. CDR3 protein: CASSYSWRASTDTQYF. Written as DNA, the CDR3 is TGTGCCAGCAGTTACTCGTGGAGGGCTAGCACAGATACGCAGTATTTT.

This clonotype was seen ten or more times. The chain is built from TRBV2 and TRBJ2-3; 11 positions agree with TRBD2. V shed 8 bases and J 0 bases; nucleotides not matched to a gene: 16. Germline V gene data show CDR1 as SNHLY and CDR2 as FYNNEI. The CDR3 covers 19 residues. The CDR3 spells CASRLEASGRLSSTDTQYF. The CDR3 bases are TGTGCCAGCCGATTAGAGGCTAGCGGGAGGCTTTCTAGCACAGATACGCAGTATTTT. Based on the CDR3 plus reference TRBV2 and TRBJ2-3, the full variable domain is EPEVTQTPSHQVTQMGQEVILRCVPISNHLYFYWYRQILGQKVEFLVSFYNNEISEKSEIFDDQFSVERPDGSNFTLKIRSTKLEDSAMYFCASRLEASGRLSSTDTQYFGPGTRLTVL.

Note on this clonotype: A single base separates this from a much larger clone, so it may be a read error. The CDR3 end shows no conserved phenylalanine or tryptophan, and so a read error is likely. The genes are TRBV30 and TRBJ1-2, with a tentative D call TRBD1 (5 bases). With 8 bases removed from V and 4 bases from J, the gap between germline ends came to 14 bases. Germline V gene sequence: CDR1 GTSNPN, CDR2 SVGIG (reference sequence). The CDR3 totals 12 residues. This CDR3 reads CAGDLWAYGYTL. The CDR3 region has the DNA TGTGCCGGGGACCTATGGGCCTATGGCTACACCCTC.